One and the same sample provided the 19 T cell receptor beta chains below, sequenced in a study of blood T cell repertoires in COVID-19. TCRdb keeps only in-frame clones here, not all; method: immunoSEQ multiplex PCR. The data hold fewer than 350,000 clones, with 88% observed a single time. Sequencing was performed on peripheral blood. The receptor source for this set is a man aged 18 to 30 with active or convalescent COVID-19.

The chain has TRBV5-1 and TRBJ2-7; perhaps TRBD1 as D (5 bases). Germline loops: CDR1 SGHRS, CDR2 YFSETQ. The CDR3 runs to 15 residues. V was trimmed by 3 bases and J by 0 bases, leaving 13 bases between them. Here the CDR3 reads CASSSWSDNSYEQYF. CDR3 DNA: TGCGCCAGCAGCTCATGGTCGGACAACTCCTACGAGCAGTACTTC.

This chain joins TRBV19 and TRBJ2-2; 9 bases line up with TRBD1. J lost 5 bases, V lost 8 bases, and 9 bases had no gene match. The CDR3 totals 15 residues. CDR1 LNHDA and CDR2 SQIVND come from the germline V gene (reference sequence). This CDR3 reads CASLLGTGLTGELFF. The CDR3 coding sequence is TGTGCCAGTCTGTTGGGGACAGGGCTTACCGGGGAGCTGTTTTTT.

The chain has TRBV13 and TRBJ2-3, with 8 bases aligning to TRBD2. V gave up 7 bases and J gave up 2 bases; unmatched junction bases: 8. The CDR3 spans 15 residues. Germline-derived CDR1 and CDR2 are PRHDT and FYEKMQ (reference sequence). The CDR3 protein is CASKAGAPFTDTQYF. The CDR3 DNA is TGTGCCAGCAAAGCGGGGGCCCCATTCACAGATACGCAGTATTTT.

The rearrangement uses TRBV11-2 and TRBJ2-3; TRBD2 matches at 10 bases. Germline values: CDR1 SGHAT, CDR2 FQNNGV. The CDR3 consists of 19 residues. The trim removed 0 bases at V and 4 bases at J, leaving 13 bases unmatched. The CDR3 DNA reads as TGTGCCAGCAGCTTAGACTCAGCGGGGGGGCTATTGACGGCAGATACGCAGTATTTT. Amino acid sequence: CASSLDSAGGLLTADTQYF.

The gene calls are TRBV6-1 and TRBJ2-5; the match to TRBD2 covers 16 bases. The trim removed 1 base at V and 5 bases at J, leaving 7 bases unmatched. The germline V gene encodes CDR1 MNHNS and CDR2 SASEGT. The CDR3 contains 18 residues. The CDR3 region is CASSEGVRGLAGGETQYF. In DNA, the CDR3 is TGTGCCAGCAGTGAAGGTGTGCGGGGACTAGCGGGAGGGGAGACCCAGTACTTC.

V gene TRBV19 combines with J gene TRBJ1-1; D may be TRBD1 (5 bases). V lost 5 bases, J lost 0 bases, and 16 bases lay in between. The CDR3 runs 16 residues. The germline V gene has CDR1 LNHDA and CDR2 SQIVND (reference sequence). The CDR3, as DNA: TGTGCCAGTAGTGTCGCCCGGGGGGTGTTGAACACTGAAGCTTTCTTT. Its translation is CASSVARGVLNTEAFF.

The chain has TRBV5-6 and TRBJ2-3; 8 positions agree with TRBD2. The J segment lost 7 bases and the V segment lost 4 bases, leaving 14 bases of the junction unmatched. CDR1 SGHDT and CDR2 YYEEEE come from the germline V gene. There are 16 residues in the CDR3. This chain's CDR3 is CASSPLGAGARYTQYF. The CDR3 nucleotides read TGTGCCAGCAGCCCCTTAGGAGCGGGGGCCAGATATACGCAGTATTTT.

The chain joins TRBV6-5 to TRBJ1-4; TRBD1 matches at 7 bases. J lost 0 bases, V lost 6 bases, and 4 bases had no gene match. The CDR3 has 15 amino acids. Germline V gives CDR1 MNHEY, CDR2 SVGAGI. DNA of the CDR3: TGTGCCAGCAGAGGGACAGTCGCAACTAATGAAAAACTGTTTTTT. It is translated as CASRGTVATNEKLFF.

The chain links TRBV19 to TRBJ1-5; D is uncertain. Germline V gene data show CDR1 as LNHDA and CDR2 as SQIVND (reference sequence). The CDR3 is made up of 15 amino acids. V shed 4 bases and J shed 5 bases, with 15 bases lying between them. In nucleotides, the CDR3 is TGTGCCAGTAGTACCCGGAGGGTCGGGTATCAGCCCCAGCATTTT. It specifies CASSTRRVGYQPQHF.

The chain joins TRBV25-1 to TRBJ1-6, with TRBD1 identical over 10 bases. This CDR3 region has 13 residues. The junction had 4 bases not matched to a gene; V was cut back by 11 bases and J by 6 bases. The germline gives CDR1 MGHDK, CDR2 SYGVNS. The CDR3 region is CASRDRGNSPLHF. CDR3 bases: TGTGCCTCACGGGACAGGGGTAATTCACCCCTCCACTTT. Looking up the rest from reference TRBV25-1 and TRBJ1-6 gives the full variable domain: EADIYQTPRYLVIGTGKKITLECSQTMGHDKMYWYQQDPGMELHLIHYSYGVNSTEKGDLSSESTVSRIRTEHFPLTLESARPSHTSQYLCASRDRGNSPLHFGNGTRLTVT.

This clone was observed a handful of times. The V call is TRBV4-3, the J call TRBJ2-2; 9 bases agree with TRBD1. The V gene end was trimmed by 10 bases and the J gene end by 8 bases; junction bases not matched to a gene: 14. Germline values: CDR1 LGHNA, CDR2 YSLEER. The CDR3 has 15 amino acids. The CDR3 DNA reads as TGCGCCACTGCGGACCGGGACAGGGTTAGTGGGGAGCTGTTTTTT. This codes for CATADRDRVSGELFF.

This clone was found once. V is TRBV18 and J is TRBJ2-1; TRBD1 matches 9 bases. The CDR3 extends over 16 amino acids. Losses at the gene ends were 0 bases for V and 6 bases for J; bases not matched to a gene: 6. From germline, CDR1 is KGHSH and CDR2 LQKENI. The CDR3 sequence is CASSPPPGQGFNEQFF. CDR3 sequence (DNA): TGTGCCAGCTCACCACCCCCGGGACAGGGTTTCAATGAGCAGTTCTTC.

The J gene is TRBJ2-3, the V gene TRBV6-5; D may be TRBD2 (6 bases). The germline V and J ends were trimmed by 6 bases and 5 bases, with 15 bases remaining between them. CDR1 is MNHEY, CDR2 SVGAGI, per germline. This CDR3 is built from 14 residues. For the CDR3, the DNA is TGTGCCAGCAGCCGCGGACTAAGCGGAGATACGCAGTATTTT. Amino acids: CASSRGLSGDTQYF.

CDR3 region: CASSLDIRNEQFF. The CDR3 DNA reads TGTGCCAGCAGCCTGGACATACGGAATGAGCAGTTCTTC. The chain uses TRBV11-2 and TRBJ2-1; tentatively, D is TRBD1 (5 bases). Germline-derived CDR1 and CDR2 are SGHAT and FQNNGV. The V gene lost 5 bases and the J gene lost 7 bases, with 12 bases spanning the gap. The CDR3 is 13 residues long.

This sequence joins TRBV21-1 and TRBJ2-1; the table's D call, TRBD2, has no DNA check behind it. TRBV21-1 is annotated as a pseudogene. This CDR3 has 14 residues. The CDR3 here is CASPEIGVYNEQFF. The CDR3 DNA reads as TGTGCCAGCCCCGAAATAGGAGTCTACAATGAGCAGTTCTTC.

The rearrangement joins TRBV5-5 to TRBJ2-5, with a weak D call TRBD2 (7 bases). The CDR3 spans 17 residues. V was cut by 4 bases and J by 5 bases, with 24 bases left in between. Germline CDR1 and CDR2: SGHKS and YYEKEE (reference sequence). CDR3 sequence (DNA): TGTGCCAGCAGCCCCCAGGGGCCGGGGGGACGTCACGAGACCCAGTACTTC. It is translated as CASSPQGPGGRHETQYF.

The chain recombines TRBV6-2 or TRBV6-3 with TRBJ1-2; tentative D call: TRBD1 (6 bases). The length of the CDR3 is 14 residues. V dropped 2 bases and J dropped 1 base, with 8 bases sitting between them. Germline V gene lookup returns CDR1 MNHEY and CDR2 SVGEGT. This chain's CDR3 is CASSYPDSNYGYTF. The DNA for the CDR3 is TGTGCCAGCAGTTACCCGGACAGTAACTATGGCTACACCTTC.

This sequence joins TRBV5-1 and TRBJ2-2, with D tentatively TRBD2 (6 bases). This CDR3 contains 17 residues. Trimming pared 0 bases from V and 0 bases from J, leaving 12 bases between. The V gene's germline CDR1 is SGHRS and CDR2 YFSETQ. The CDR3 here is CASSLASRGTNTGELFF. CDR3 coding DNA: TGCGCCAGCAGCTTGGCCTCTCGGGGGACGAACACCGGGGAGCTGTTTTTT. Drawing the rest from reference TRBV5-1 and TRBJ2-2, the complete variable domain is KAGVTQTPRYLIKTRGQQVTLSCSPISGHRSVSWYQQTPGQGLQFLFEYFSETQRNKGNFPGRFSGRQFSNSRSEMNVSTLELGDSALYLCASSLASRGTNTGELFFGEGSRLTVL.

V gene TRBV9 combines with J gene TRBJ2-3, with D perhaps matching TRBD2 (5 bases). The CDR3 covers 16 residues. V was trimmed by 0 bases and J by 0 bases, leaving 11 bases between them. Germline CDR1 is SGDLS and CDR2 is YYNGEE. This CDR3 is CASSVEGGGSTDTQYF. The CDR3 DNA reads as TGTGCCAGCAGCGTAGAGGGTGGCGGGAGCACAGATACGCAGTATTTT.